This T cell receptor beta chain originates from a study of shared clonotypes between healthy human individuals (dated by TCRdb to about 2020). Looking at the study overall: Three men and a couple of women, aged 18 to 49 years, made up the cohort. Each donor's leukapheresis produced roughly between roughly 0.85 and 9 billion PBMCs. To estimate repertoire size and how much clonotype sharing occurs between individuals, the study deeply sequenced the blood TCR repertoires of several healthy adults. For each donor, three plates each were used for CD4 naive and CD4 memory, two plates were used for CD8 naive, and one plate was used for CD8 memory. To increase sequencing depth and limit assay-specific biases, TCR repertoire library preparation and sequencing were carried out by different laboratories using diverse techniques. What the work shows at the level of the full study, not this receptor alone: When a handful of donors were compared, the shared fraction of clonotypes was 5% to 6.5% for naive CD4, 3.5% for naive CD8, roughly 2.5% for memory CD4, and roughly 0.4% for memory CD8. Sampling was restricted to blood, and TCR repertoires in tissue are likely to differ from TCR repertoires in blood. Incomplete sequencing was indicated by rarefaction of sorted-subset datasets, despite the large sequencing depth. Pairwise subsampling led to the expectation that sequencing depth would affect the degree of clonotype sharing among donors. The small number of donors limited the genetic and exposure-history diversity represented. Compared with non-shared clonotypes, clonotypes shared by all four sorted-subset donors had higher generation probabilities. Naive subsets generally had larger estimated clonotype richness than memory subsets.

Reading the germline V gene gives CDR1 SGHAT and CDR2 FQNNGV. Including the terminal cysteine and phenylalanine, the CDR3 comprises 14 residues. The kept DNA is CDR3 alone, 42 bases in frame from the first base. Unmatched junction bases come to 2, with V trimmed by 4 bases and J by 1 base. As concerns this clone: Its cognate antigen has yet to be identified. No base quality values were provided; no much bigger clone lies one nucleotide off. This same CDR3 is encoded by further DNA sequences in the sample.

Using the deep immunoSEQ assay, multiplex PCR amplified TCR CDR3 regions from genomic DNA. Extracted genomic DNA from each cell subset was spread evenly across all wells of several immunoSEQ 96-well plates, with each plate serving as a replicate. For sorted subsets, around 0.2 ug genomic DNA, equal to 30,000 to 35,000 T cell genomes, was loaded into each replicate PCR. Purified libraries were measured with a Qubit 3.0 fluorometer, size-checked on a Bioanalyzer 2100, and measured again with the KAPA Library Quantification kit. A separate single-read 150-cycle Illumina NextSeq 550 flow cell was used to sequence each immunoSEQ 96-well plate. In the original analysis: Because only junctional sequences without quality scores were contained in the immunoSEQ output, filtering matching that applied to full-length reads could not be performed. To assign V/J genes and CDR3, sequences were annotated using PyIR, a Python wrapper for IgBLAST v1.9, with IMGT germline references. Reads were removed for weak V/J assignments (E-value above 1e-6), missing CDR3, stop codons, out-of-frame junctions, or ambiguous translated residues. V3J clonotypes were defined as sequences sharing an identical inferred V gene, J gene, and CDR3 amino acid sequence. To compute the percentage overlap between repertoires, the number of shared unique clonotypes was divided by the size of the smaller repertoire. Richness of each repertoire was evaluated using RTK rarefaction, the Chao1 estimator, and Recon v2.1 estimates of unobserved clonotypes. Generation probabilities were computed with OLGA for all TCRbeta clonotypes obtained by the gDNA method from a handful of donors. This immuneACCESS table, as held by TCRdb, lists in-frame sequences with V and J called but not all clones. Of the missing ones, under half trace to an unresolved V gene in checked studies; the others have no known cause. V, J and clone size are taken as reported in that table, and D and trimming were inferred from the DNA itself. The sample table holds about 2.2 million clones, of which roughly 91% were seen once. The ten largest clones represent 1.7% of the sample.

For the CD8 naive samples, CD45RO-negative cells were positively selected for CCR7, yielding a CD45RA+CCR7+ population from which TemRA cells were excluded. The donors were healthy, HIV-negative adults with no recently reported acute infections or vaccinations. Only Caucasian adults living in Nashville, Tennessee, USA were represented among the donors. After blood collection by leukapheresis, PBMCs were isolated using Ficoll-Histopaque density gradient centrifugation and then cryopreserved in the vapor phase of liquid nitrogen. Purity and quantity of every magnetically sorted T cell population were checked by analytical flow cytometry. Each sorted fraction had its genomic DNA isolated and then quantified by UV absorbance on a Nanodrop 2000c.

The sequence links TRBV11-2 to TRBJ2-3, and 7 junction bases match TRBD2. Sample: naive CD8+ T cells from PBMCs. Reading the label with the study, this specimen's cell subset or site is: CD45RA+CCR7+. The clonotype originates from a man in his late teens or twenties in good health. Some clones in this sample may be carry-over from other donors' samples. The CDR3 reads CASSSSGGTDTQYF. At the DNA level, the sequence is TGTGCCAGCAGCTCTAGCGGAGGCACAGATACGCAGTATTTT.